This T cell receptor beta chain is from a study of early T cells in non-severe SARS-CoV-2 infection. Background on the study: Chains were unpaired, as sequencing was done on bulk RNA from unsorted whole blood. Overall study findings and caveats: Matching against VDJdb likely underestimated virus-specific expansions, favoring anti-spike CD8.

CDR1 is MNHNS and CDR2 is SASEGT in the germline V gene. Trimming took 5 bases from V and 1 from J, leaving 10 bases between them. There are 14 residues in the CDR3. This clonotype appeared a few times. The antigen remains undetermined. In TCRdb, the 5' RACE reads were re-called with MiXCR into one record per CDR3 protein. The data contain around 47,000 distinct CDR3 sequences, around a tenth of them singletons. The sequenced material came from whole blood. This chain uses TRBV6-1 with TRBJ2-3; a weak D match, TRBD2 (5 bases). This sequence was found in an adult who was a healthcare worker with PCR-confirmed SARS-CoV-2 infection or an uninfected control (not recorded which). CDR3 coding DNA: TGTGCCAGCAGTCTAGCAAGGGGCACAGATACGCAGTATTTT. It codes for CASSLARGTDTQYF.